The rows below give T cell receptor beta chains drawn from one sample of a study of identical twins. TCRdb processed the 5' RACE reads anew with MiXCR; each CDR3 protein has one entry. The sample yields about 300,000 distinct CDR3 sequences, 9% to 15% seen once. These data were also filed under a second study, of yellow fever vaccine responses in identical twins.

Sequences were obtained from CD8+ T cells sorted from blood. The receptors here all came from a woman between 18 and 29 years old in good health. Both conserved end residues are part of each CDR3.

v_call cdr3_aa
TRBV10-2 CASVPSGGADVNEQFF
TRBV27 CASSLDGDGLGELFF
TRBV6-5 CASSYSGGDSPLHF
TRBV27 CASSFTTGELFF
TRBV10-3 CAISEMARLGYTF
TRBV20-1 CSADSRVRDYNEQFF
TRBV12-3/TRBV12-4 CASSLRRDEQYF
TRBV11-2 CASSYLAGEDEQYF
TRBV12-3/TRBV12-4 CATLGQLPHQFF
TRBV28 CASSFETGVRAGELFF
TRBV5-1 CASSFPNTEAFF
TRBV7-8 CASSGGSNQPQHF
TRBV5-1 CASSDGQGWTDTQYF
TRBV6-1 CASSPSRDTSGNEQFF
TRBV3-1 CASSQAGVGSSYNEQFF
TRBV27 CASSVGQGNEQYF